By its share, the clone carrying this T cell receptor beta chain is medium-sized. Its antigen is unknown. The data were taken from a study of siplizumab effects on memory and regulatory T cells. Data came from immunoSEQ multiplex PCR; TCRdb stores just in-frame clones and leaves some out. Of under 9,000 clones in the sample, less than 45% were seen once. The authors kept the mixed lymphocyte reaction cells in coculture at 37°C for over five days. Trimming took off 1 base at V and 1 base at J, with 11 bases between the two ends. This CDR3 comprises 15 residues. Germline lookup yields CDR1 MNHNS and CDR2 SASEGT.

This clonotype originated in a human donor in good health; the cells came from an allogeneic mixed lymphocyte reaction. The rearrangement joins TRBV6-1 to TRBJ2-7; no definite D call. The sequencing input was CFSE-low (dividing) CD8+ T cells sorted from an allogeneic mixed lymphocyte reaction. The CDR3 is CASSEVGGKSYEQYF. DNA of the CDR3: TGTGCCAGCAGTGAAGTTGGCGGCAAGTCCTACGAGCAGTACTTC.